What follows is one T cell receptor (beta chain) and its context. The length of the CDR3 is 12 residues. V lost 2 bases and J 5 bases, leaving 6 bases between the germline ends. Only in-frame clones appear in the TCRdb table, and some are missing; sequencing was by immunoSEQ multiplex PCR. This sample has fewer than 350,000 clones, with 65% to 90% found just once. This record belongs to a study of blood T cell repertoires in COVID-19. This clonotype originated in a human donor in a cohort sampled during active COVID-19. V and J are TRBV12-3 or TRBV12-4 and TRBJ1-2; the D gene is possibly TRBD1 (5 bases). The sequenced material came from peripheral blood. The CDR3 DNA follows: TGTGCCAGCAGTTTACGACAGTATGGCTACACCTTC. It is translated as CASSLRQYGYTF.